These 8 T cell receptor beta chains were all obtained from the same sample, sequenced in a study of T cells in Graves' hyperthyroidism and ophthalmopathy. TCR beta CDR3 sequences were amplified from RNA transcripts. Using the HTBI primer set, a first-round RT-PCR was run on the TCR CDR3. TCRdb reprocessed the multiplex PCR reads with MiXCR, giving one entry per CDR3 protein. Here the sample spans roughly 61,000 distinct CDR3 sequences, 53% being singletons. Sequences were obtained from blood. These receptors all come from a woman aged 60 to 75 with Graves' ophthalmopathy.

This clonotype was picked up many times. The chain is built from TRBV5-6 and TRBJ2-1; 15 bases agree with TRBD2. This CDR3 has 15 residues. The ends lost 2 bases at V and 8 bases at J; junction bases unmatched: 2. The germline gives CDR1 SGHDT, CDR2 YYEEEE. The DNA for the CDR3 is TGTGCCAGCAGCTTCGGGACTAGCGGGAGGTATGAGCAGTTCTTC. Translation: CASSFGTSGRYEQFF.

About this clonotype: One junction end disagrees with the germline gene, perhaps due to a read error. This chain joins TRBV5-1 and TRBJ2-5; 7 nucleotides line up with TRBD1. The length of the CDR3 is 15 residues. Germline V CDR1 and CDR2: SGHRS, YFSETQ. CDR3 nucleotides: TGCACCAGCAGATTGGGAGACAGGGTGTGGGAGACCCAGTACTTC. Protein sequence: CTSRLGDRVWETQYF.

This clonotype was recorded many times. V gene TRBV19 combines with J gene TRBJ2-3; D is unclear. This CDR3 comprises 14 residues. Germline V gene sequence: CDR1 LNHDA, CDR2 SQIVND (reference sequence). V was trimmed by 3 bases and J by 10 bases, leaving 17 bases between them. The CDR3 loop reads CASSIDPTPGAQYF. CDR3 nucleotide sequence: TGTGCCAGTAGTATTGACCCTACCCCGGGTGCGCAGTATTTT.

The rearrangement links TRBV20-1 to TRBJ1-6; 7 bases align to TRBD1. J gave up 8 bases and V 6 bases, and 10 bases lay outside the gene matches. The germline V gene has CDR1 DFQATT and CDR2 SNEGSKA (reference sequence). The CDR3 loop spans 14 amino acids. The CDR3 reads CSAYRTGADSPLHF. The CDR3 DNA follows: TGCAGTGCATACCGGACAGGCGCTGATTCACCCCTCCACTTT.

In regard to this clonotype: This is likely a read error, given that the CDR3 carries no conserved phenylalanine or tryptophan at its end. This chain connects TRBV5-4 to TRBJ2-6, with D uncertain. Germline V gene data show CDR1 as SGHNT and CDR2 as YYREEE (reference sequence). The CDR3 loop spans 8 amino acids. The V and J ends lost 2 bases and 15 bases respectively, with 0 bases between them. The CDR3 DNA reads TGTGCCAGCAGCTTCCTGACTATC. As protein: CASSFLTI.

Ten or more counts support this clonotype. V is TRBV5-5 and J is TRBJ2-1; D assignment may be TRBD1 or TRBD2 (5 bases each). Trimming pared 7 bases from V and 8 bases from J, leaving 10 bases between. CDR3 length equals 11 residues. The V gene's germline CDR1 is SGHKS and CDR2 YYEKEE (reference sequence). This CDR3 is CASARGHEQFF. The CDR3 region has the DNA TGTGCCAGCGCGAGGGGCCATGAGCAGTTCTTC.

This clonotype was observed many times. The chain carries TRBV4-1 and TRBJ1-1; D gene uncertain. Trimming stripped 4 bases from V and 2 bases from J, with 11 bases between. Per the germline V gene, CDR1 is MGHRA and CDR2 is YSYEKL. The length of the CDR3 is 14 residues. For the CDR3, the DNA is TGCGCCAGCAGCCCCTGGACGGGAAACACTGAAGCTTTCTTT. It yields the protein CASSPWTGNTEAFF.

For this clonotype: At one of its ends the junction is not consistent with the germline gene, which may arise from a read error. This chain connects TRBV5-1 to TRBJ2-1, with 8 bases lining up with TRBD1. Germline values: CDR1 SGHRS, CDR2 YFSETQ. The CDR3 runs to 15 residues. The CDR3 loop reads CASSLTGGRTNGQFF. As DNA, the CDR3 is TGCGCCAGCAGCCTTACAGGGGGGAGAACGAATGGGCAGTTCTTC.